This TCR beta chain was captured in a study of blood T cell repertoires in COVID-19. V was pared by 0 bases and J by 5 bases, with 11 bases between. Germline lookup yields CDR1 LGHNA and CDR2 YNFKEQ. CDR3 size: 15 residues. TCRdb's table, derived via immunoSEQ multiplex PCR, lists solely in-frame clones and lacks some. The profile covers 150,000 to 200,000 clones, with 88% appearing a single time and 9% taken by the ten largest. This clone was counted a few times. The V gene is TRBV4-2, the J gene TRBJ2-1; no clear D gene. The sample was PBMCs or T cells enriched from blood (not recorded which). The clonotype comes from a woman in her late teens or twenties who had recovered from COVID-19. This CDR3 reads CASSQDLGSHNEQFF. CDR3 in DNA: TGTGCCAGCAGCCAAGATCTAGGCAGTCACAATGAGCAGTTCTTC.